One and the same sample provided the 18 T cell receptor beta chains below, sequenced in a study of cytomegalovirus exposure and HLA in healthy donors. Amplification used 60 Vbeta primers and 13 Jbeta primers. Only in-frame clones appear in the TCRdb table, and some are missing; sequencing was by immunoSEQ multiplex PCR. The repertoire holds some 150,000 clones, with around 77% as singletons. Sequenced input: PBMCs. The receptor source for this set is a woman in her forties or fifties in good health and CMV-seronegative.

This chain links TRBV2 with TRBJ2-5, with 7 nucleotides matching TRBD2. From germline, CDR1 is SNHLY and CDR2 FYNNEI. The CDR3 is 14 amino acids. Losses at the gene ends were 4 bases for V and 5 bases for J; bases not matched to a gene: 7. CDR3 amino acids: CASSVGREAETQYF. CDR3 in DNA: TGTGCCAGCAGTGTAGGGAGGGAGGCTGAGACCCAGTACTTC.

The CDR3 loop is CASSGQGALPYGYTF. CDR3 nucleotides: TGTGCCAGCAGCGGACAGGGGGCGCTTCCATATGGCTACACCTTC. The V gene is TRBV5-4, the J gene TRBJ1-2; 11 bases are shared with TRBD1. Germline V gene lookup returns CDR1 SGHNT and CDR2 YYREEE (reference sequence). V was pared by 4 bases and J by 5 bases, with 7 bases of the junction left unmatched. The length of the CDR3 is 15 residues.

This clone was observed a few times. The chain is built from TRBV6-6 and TRBJ1-2, with a possible D match to TRBD1 (6 bases). The V gene lost 7 bases and the J gene lost 4 bases, with 16 bases spanning the gap. The germline gives CDR1 MNHNY, CDR2 SVGAGI (reference sequence). The CDR3 sequence is 14 residues long. Here the CDR3 DNA reads TGTGCCAGCACCTTGACAGGTGAGGGCTATGGCTACACCTTC. Protein sequence: CASTLTGEGYGYTF.

V is TRBV10-2 and J is TRBJ1-5; D possibly corresponds to TRBD1 (6 bases). This CDR3 has 18 residues. V lost 4 bases, J lost 0 bases, and 19 bases lay in between. Germline values: CDR1 WSHSY, CDR2 SAAADI. The CDR3 region has the DNA TGCGCCAGCAGTGCCCTCGGGGGGGGGCTCTATAGCAATCAGCCCCAGCATTTT. Protein sequence: CASSALGGGLYSNQPQHF.

This sequence joins TRBV6-1 and TRBJ2-7; 7 nucleotides line up with TRBD1. The CDR3 totals 16 residues. V was pared by 3 bases and J by 2 bases, with 10 bases of the junction left unmatched. CDR1 MNHNS and CDR2 SASEGT come from the germline V gene. CDR3 bases: TGTGCCAGCAGTGACCCCCCGGCGACAGGGCCCTACGAGCAGTACTTC. Amino acid sequence: CASSDPPATGPYEQYF.

Remarks on this clone: At one end the junction does not follow the germline gene, possibly because of a read error. The V call is TRBV7-6, the J call TRBJ2-3, with D tentatively TRBD2 (5 bases). CDR1 and CDR2 from the germline V gene are SGHVS and FNYEAQ. CDR3 length: 13 amino acids. The CDR3 reads CAGSRLRADTQYF. CDR3 DNA: TGTGCCGGCAGCCGATTGCGGGCAGATACGCAGTATTTT. Variable domain in full (rest from reference TRBV7-6 and TRBJ2-3): GAGVSQSPRYKVTKRGQDVALRCDPISGHVSLYWYRQALGQGPEFLTYFNYEAQQDKSGLPNDRFSAERPEGSISTLTIQRTEQRDSAMYRCAGSRLRADTQYFGPGTRLTVL.

The rearrangement joins TRBV28 to TRBJ1-6, with D possibly TRBD1 on 5 matching bases. Germline V gene lookup returns CDR1 MDHEN and CDR2 SYDVKM. There are 13 residues in the CDR3. Trimming pared 9 bases from V and 3 bases from J, leaving 9 bases between. This chain's CDR3 is CASKTDYNSPLHF. CDR3 in DNA: TGTGCCAGTAAGACAGACTATAATTCACCCCTCCACTTT.

The chain couples TRBV7-2 to TRBJ2-1; 12 bases are shared with TRBD2. The CDR3 is 17 residues long. CDR1 SGHTA and CDR2 FQGNSA come from the germline V gene. V lost 1 base and J lost 2; bases outside the gene matches: 3. CDR3 coding DNA: TGTGCCAGCAGCTTAGGGGGACTAGCGGGCCCCTACAATGAGCAGTTCTTC. This translates into CASSLGGLAGPYNEQFF.

The J gene is TRBJ1-2, the V gene TRBV9; D might be TRBD1 (6 bases). Germline CDR1 is SGDLS and CDR2 is YYNGEE. The CDR3 is 13 amino acids. The ends were cut back, 4 bases at V and 3 bases at J, with 10 bases in the middle. Written as DNA, the CDR3 is TGTGCCAGCAGCCCGGGGGGCCACTATGGCTACACCTTC. It specifies CASSPGGHYGYTF. Supplemented by reference TRBV9 and TRBJ1-2, the full variable domain reads DSGVTQTPKHLITATGQRVTLRCSPRSGDLSVYWYQQSLDQGLQFLIQYYNGEERAKGNILERFSAQQFPDLHSELNLSSLELGDSALYFCASSPGGHYGYTFGSGTRLTVV.

The chain uses TRBV5-1 and TRBJ1-1, with D possibly TRBD1 on 5 matching bases. Germline V gene sequence: CDR1 SGHRS, CDR2 YFSETQ. The CDR3 is 17 residues long. Trimming removed 0 bases at V and 2 bases at J, with 17 bases between. DNA of the CDR3: TGCGCCAGCAGCTTGGATCCCCAAGGAGGGGATAACACTGAAGCTTTCTTT. It translates to CASSLDPQGGDNTEAFF.

This clone was counted only a few times. The rearrangement joins TRBV21-1 to TRBJ2-7; the table's D call, TRBD1, has no DNA check behind it. TRBV21-1 is tagged as a pseudogene. There are 15 residues in the CDR3. DNA for the CDR3: TGTGCCAGCAGCAACAAGGACAGGGTATCCTACGAGCAGTACTTC. Residues: CASSNKDRVSYEQYF.

The V gene is TRBV4-1, the J gene TRBJ1-5; D may be TRBD1 (5 bases). Germline CDR1 and CDR2: MGHRA and YSYEKL. This CDR3 is built from 16 residues. The V end was cut by 0 bases, the J end by 7 bases, with 16 bases between. The CDR3 loop is CASSQEVSQGSQPQHF. CDR3 sequence (DNA): TGCGCCAGCAGCCAAGAGGTATCCCAGGGCAGCCAGCCCCAGCATTTT.

DNA for the CDR3: TGTGCCAGCCCCTGGCCTCAAGAGACCCAGTACTTC. Translation gives CASPWPQETQYF. The chain couples TRBV21-1 to TRBJ2-5; no DNA check was done on the table's D call, TRBD1. TRBV21-1 is noted as a pseudogene. This CDR3 is built from 12 residues.

The chain joins TRBV5-1 to TRBJ2-3, with 10 bases fitting TRBD2. The V segment lost 3 bases and the J segment 1 base; nucleotides outside the gene matches: 5. The CDR3 is 16 amino acids. Germline CDR1 is SGHRS and CDR2 is YFSETQ. The CDR3 DNA is TGCGCCAGCAGCTCGGGACTAGCGTTCGGCACAGATACGCAGTATTTT. It translates to CASSSGLAFGTDTQYF.

In its sample, this clone was seen a few times. V usage is TRBV10-3 and J usage is TRBJ1-5; 7 nucleotides align to TRBD1. With 5 bases clipped from V and 6 bases from J, the junction kept 7 bases outside the gene matches. Germline V gene lookup returns CDR1 ENHRY and CDR2 SYGVKD. This CDR3 comprises 14 residues. CDR3 loop: CAISPGGSSQPQHF. The CDR3 coding sequence is TGTGCCATCAGTCCAGGGGGGAGTAGTCAGCCCCAGCATTTT.

In DNA form, the CDR3 reads TGTGCCAGCAGCTTAGATCAGGGTTTCTACGAGCAGTACTTC. This codes for CASSLDQGFYEQYF. This chain joins TRBV11-2 and TRBJ2-5; D might be TRBD1 (5 bases). Judging by the DNA end, TRBJ2-7 fits better; the J call may be wrong. From germline, CDR1 is SGHAT and CDR2 FQNNGV. There are 14 residues in the CDR3.

The chain joins TRBV2 to TRBJ1-3; D gene uncertain. CDR3 length: 15 amino acids. The germline V gene encodes CDR1 SNHLY and CDR2 FYNNEI. Deletions cut 4 bases from V and 0 bases from J, with 10 bases between. In DNA, the CDR3 is TGTGCCAGCAGTGTGACAAGAACCTCTGGAAACACCATATATTTT. As protein: CASSVTRTSGNTIYF.

The J gene is TRBJ2-5, the V gene TRBV7-2, with TRBD2 matching 10 bases. This CDR3 has 16 amino acids. V lost 2 bases and J lost 4; bases outside the gene matches: 7. CDR1 is SGHTA, CDR2 FQGNSA, per germline. CDR3 amino acids: CASSLPGTSVRETQYF. CDR3 nucleotides: TGTGCCAGCAGCTTACCCGGGACTAGCGTCCGAGAGACCCAGTACTTC.